The next 25 T cell receptor beta chains were all read from a single sample in a study of chemoradiotherapy in HPV16-positive cancers. TCRdb's table, derived via immunoSEQ multiplex PCR, lists solely in-frame clones and lacks some. Of some 3,100 clones in the sample, over 75% were seen once. The sample in question was tumor tissue, obtained from a patient who underwent chemoradiotherapy. These receptors were taken from a human donor with HPV-associated anogenital cancer.

The rearrangement uses TRBV11-2 and TRBJ2-5; 13 bases line up with TRBD2. Trimming removed 7 bases from V and 1 base from J; junction bases left unmatched: 9. In germline, CDR1 is SGHAT, CDR2 FQNNGV. This CDR3 spans 17 amino acids. In DNA, the CDR3 is TGTGCCAGCAACTTGGGGGGACTAGCGGGACGCCAAGAGACCCAGTACTTC. Protein sequence: CASNLGGLAGRQETQYF. Full variable domain (outside the CDR3, taken from reference TRBV11-2 and TRBJ2-5): EAGVAQSPRYKIIEKRQSVAFWCNPISGHATLYWYQQILGQGPKLLIQFQNNGVVDDSQLPKDRFSAERLKGVDSTLKIQPAKLEDSAVYLCASNLGGLAGRQETQYFGPGTRLLVL.

The V call is TRBV27, the J call TRBJ2-2; 9 bases map to TRBD1. V shed 6 bases, J shed 6 bases, and the junction held 5 bases outside the gene matches. The germline gives CDR1 MNHEY, CDR2 SMNVEV (reference sequence). The CDR3 is 14 amino acids. In nucleotides, the CDR3 is TGTGCCAGCAGAAGTAGACAGGGGGCCGGGGAGCTGTTTTTT. It yields the protein CASRSRQGAGELFF.

The chain links TRBV5-4 to TRBJ2-3, with TRBD2 identical over 7 bases. The V gene's germline CDR1 is SGHNT and CDR2 YYREEE (reference sequence). Trimming took 1 base from V and 7 from J; bases not matched to a gene: 12. The CDR3 totals 16 residues. Written as DNA, the CDR3 is TGTGCCAGCAGCTTGATTGTGGGAGGGCCGCAAAATACGCAGTATTTT. Amino acids: CASSLIVGGPQNTQYF.

V and J are TRBV19 and TRBJ1-4, with D hard to call. The germline V gene encodes CDR1 LNHDA and CDR2 SQIVND (reference sequence). The ends were cut back, 2 bases at V and 8 bases at J, with 15 bases in the middle. This CDR3 is built from 15 residues. The CDR3, as DNA: TGTGCCAGTAGTATATCGGGCCAGGTCCACGAAAAACTGTTTTTT. It encodes CASSISGQVHEKLFF.

This clone was counted a single time. The chain has TRBV6-5 and TRBJ1-1, with no clear D. The germline gives CDR1 MNHEY, CDR2 SVGAGI. This CDR3 comprises 11 residues. Deletions cut 8 bases from V and 10 bases from J, with 14 bases between. CDR3 DNA sequence: TGTGCCAGCGGAAGACGAGAAGTAGCTTTCTTT. Its protein is CASGRREVAFF.

This CDR3 is CASSSKGLAGSSETQYF. The CDR3 DNA reads as TGCGCCAGCAGCTCCAAGGGACTAGCGGGTAGTTCGGAGACCCAGTACTTC. The V gene is TRBV5-1, the J gene TRBJ2-5; TRBD2 aligns across 12 bases. The germline V gene encodes CDR1 SGHRS and CDR2 YFSETQ. J was trimmed by 5 bases and V by 3 bases; bases with no gene match: 11. This CDR3 has 17 residues.

V gene TRBV5-1 combines with J gene TRBJ2-6; D possibly corresponds to TRBD1 (5 bases). Germline lookup yields CDR1 SGHRS and CDR2 YFSETQ. CDR3 length equals 16 residues. Trimming took 0 bases from V and 4 from J, leaving 11 bases between them. The CDR3 spells CASSLEWGFGANVLTF. Here the CDR3 DNA reads TGCGCCAGCAGCTTGGAGTGGGGCTTCGGGGCCAACGTCCTGACTTTC. Based on the CDR3 plus reference TRBV5-1 and TRBJ2-6, the full variable domain is KAGVTQTPRYLIKTRGQQVTLSCSPISGHRSVSWYQQTPGQGLQFLFEYFSETQRNKGNFPGRFSGRQFSNSRSEMNVSTLELGDSALYLCASSLEWGFGANVLTFGAGSRLTVL.

J is TRBJ2-7 and V is TRBV10-2; TRBD2 is a possible D gene (5 bases). The CDR3 has 16 residues. Trimming cost V 2 bases and J 3 bases, with 17 bases left between them. CDR1 WSHSY and CDR2 SAAADI come from the germline V gene. Here the CDR3 DNA reads TGCGCCAGCAGTGAGGGATATGGGCGGGCGCTCTACGAGCAGTACTTC. Its translation is CASSEGYGRALYEQYF.

The rearrangement links TRBV18 to TRBJ1-5, with D perhaps TRBD1 (5 bases). CDR3 size: 13 residues. V gave up 4 bases and J gave up 9 bases, with 13 bases separating them. Germline CDR1 KGHSH, CDR2 LQKENI. CDR3: CASSQGVKGPQHF. CDR3 sequence (DNA): TGTGCCAGCTCACAAGGGGTTAAAGGGCCCCAGCATTTT.

The chain links TRBV6-5 to TRBJ2-7; tentatively, D is TRBD1 (5 bases). Trimming pared 0 bases from V and 3 bases from J, leaving 9 bases between. Germline CDR1 MNHEY, CDR2 SVGAGI. The CDR3 is 14 amino acids. CDR3 loop: CASSYSSTGYEQYF. The DNA for the CDR3 is TGTGCCAGCAGTTACTCTAGCACAGGCTACGAGCAGTACTTC.

The chain carries TRBV6-1 and TRBJ1-2, with 11 positions matching TRBD1. The CDR3 loop spans 15 amino acids. Germline CDR1 MNHNS, CDR2 SASEGT. J lost 7 bases, V lost 6 bases, and 10 bases had no gene match. The CDR3 DNA sequence: TGTGCCAGCAGGCCGGGACAGGGGGGGAGAGGTGGCTACACCTTC. Its protein is CASRPGQGGRGGYTF.

The V call is TRBV6-5, the J call TRBJ1-2, with D perhaps TRBD1 (5 bases). Germline-derived CDR1 and CDR2 are MNHEY and SVGAGI. V lost 10 bases, J lost 2 bases, and 20 bases lay in between. The CDR3 length is 15 residues. This CDR3 reads CAIRGAEGTNYGYTF. The CDR3 DNA is TGTGCCATCCGAGGGGCCGAGGGTACCAACTATGGCTACACCTTC.

The rearrangement links TRBV5-1 to TRBJ2-7; D is unresolved. This CDR3 is 15 amino acids long. Germline V lookup: CDR1 SGHRS, CDR2 YFSETQ. V lost 0 bases and J 3 bases, leaving 13 bases between the germline ends. The CDR3 region is CASSLDQPSVYEQYF. The CDR3 DNA follows: TGCGCCAGCAGCTTGGACCAGCCCTCCGTCTACGAGCAGTACTTC.

V is TRBV23-1 and J is TRBJ2-7, with 9 bases lining up with TRBD2. TRBV23-1 qualifies as an ORF whose function is uncertain. The junction had 10 bases not matched to a gene; V was cut back by 3 bases and J by 4 bases. The CDR3 runs 16 residues. The CDR3 sequence: CASSHPRVAGVYEQYF. In nucleotides, the CDR3 is TGCGCCAGCAGTCACCCCAGGGTAGCGGGAGTGTACGAGCAGTACTTC.

This chain's CDR3 is CSVEDRRTSGTYEQYF. The DNA for the CDR3 is TGCAGCGTTGAAGATCGGCGGACAAGCGGGACCTACGAGCAGTACTTC. The chain has TRBV29-1 and TRBJ2-7, with 7 bases lining up with TRBD2. Germline CDR1 and CDR2: SQVTM and ANQGSEA. CDR3 size: 16 residues. J gave up 2 bases and V 0 bases, and 10 bases lay outside the gene matches.

This clone was seen more than once but under ten times. This chain joins TRBV6-5 and TRBJ1-3, with D uncertain. The CDR3 length is 11 residues. The ends were cut back, 11 bases at V and 4 bases at J, with 9 bases in the middle. Germline values: CDR1 MNHEY, CDR2 SVGAGI. The CDR3 DNA reads TGTGCCTGTCAGTGGGGAAACACCATATATTTT. Translated: CACQWGNTIYF.

This clone was detected only once. The chain employs TRBV29-1 and TRBJ1-4; the match to TRBD1 covers 7 bases. The junction had 9 bases not matched to a gene; V was cut back by 0 bases and J by 8 bases. The CDR3 is 15 amino acids. Germline CDR1 reads SQVTM; CDR2 reads ANQGSEA. CDR3 bases: TGCAGCGTTGAAGATCAGGGGGGAGTAGAGGAAAAACTGTTTTTT. Protein sequence: CSVEDQGGVEEKLFF.

The chain couples TRBV11-3 to TRBJ2-2; 9 nucleotides line up with TRBD1. From germline, CDR1 is SGHNT and CDR2 YENEEA. The CDR3 loop spans 15 amino acids. Losses at the gene ends were 5 bases for V and 2 bases for J; bases not matched to a gene: 3. DNA for the CDR3: TGTGCCAGCAGCCCGGACAGGGGAAACACCGGGGAGCTGTTTTTT. This codes for CASSPDRGNTGELFF.

The chain is built from TRBV27 and TRBJ2-3; possible D gene TRBD2, 6 bases. Germline V gene sequence: CDR1 MNHEY, CDR2 SMNVEV (reference sequence). CDR3 length: 14 residues. Trimming cost V 9 bases and J 8 bases, with 21 bases left between them. The CDR3 loop is CASSPSGVIVTQYF. Here the CDR3 DNA reads TGTGCCAGTTCGCCATCGGGGGTTATTGTTACGCAGTATTTT.

This chain uses TRBV11-2 with TRBJ2-4, with D perhaps assigned TRBD1 or TRBD2 (5 bases each). This CDR3 is built from 15 residues. Germline-derived CDR1 and CDR2 are SGHAT and FQNNGV. Trimming cost V 5 bases and J 6 bases, with 17 bases left between them. CDR3 in amino acids: CASSRGAGDINIQYF. The DNA for the CDR3 is TGTGCCAGCAGCCGAGGGGCAGGAGACATAAACATTCAGTACTTC.

The table lists this clone with a count of one. V gene TRBV10-3 combines with J gene TRBJ1-5, with D possibly TRBD1 on 5 matching bases. Germline V gene data show CDR1 as ENHRY and CDR2 as SYGVKD. The CDR3 totals 16 residues. V lost 3 bases to trimming and J lost 1 base, with 13 bases between them. As DNA, the CDR3 is TGTGCCATCAGTGATAGGGGCAGGGTAAGCAATCAGCCCCAGCATTTT. Translated: CAISDRGRVSNQPQHF.

This clone showed up just once. The genes are TRBV5-1 and TRBJ2-5, with 8 bases matching TRBD1. Germline loops: CDR1 SGHRS, CDR2 YFSETQ. CDR3 length: 13 amino acids. With 4 bases clipped from V and 3 bases from J, the junction kept 2 bases outside the gene matches. The CDR3 loop reads CASSPTGEETQYF. The CDR3, as DNA: TGCGCCAGCAGCCCGACAGGGGAAGAGACCCAGTACTTC.

This clone was found once. The J gene is TRBJ2-3, the V gene TRBV28; D not resolved. Germline values: CDR1 MDHEN, CDR2 SYDVKM. Between the trimmed V and J ends, which lost 10 bases and 0 bases, there was a span of 8 bases. This CDR3 has 12 residues. The DNA of the CDR3 is TGTGCCACCGAAGGGAGCACAGATACGCAGTATTTT. Residues: CATEGSTDTQYF.

The chain uses TRBV19 and TRBJ2-5, with TRBD1 matching over 8 bases. The CDR3 runs to 15 residues. The V segment lost 6 bases and the J segment 2 bases; nucleotides outside the gene matches: 8. Germline assignment: CDR1 LNHDA and CDR2 SQIVND (reference sequence). CDR3 DNA sequence: TGTGCCAGTAGGAGCGGAACAGGGGGGCAAGAGACCCAGTACTTC. This codes for CASRSGTGGQETQYF.

The chain uses TRBV7-6 and TRBJ1-5, with a weak D call TRBD1 (6 bases). Germline assignment: CDR1 SGHVS and CDR2 FNYEAQ. The CDR3 covers 13 residues. V was clipped by 4 bases and J by 7 bases, with 11 bases between them. CDR3 protein: CASSSVGGQPQHF. In nucleotides, the CDR3 is TGTGCCAGCAGCTCGGTAGGGGGGCAGCCCCAGCATTTT.